The 14 T cell receptor beta chains reported below all come from one sample, sequenced in a study of control samples from healthy donors and cancer patients. The data were produced by immunoSEQ multiplex PCR, yet TCRdb's version contains in-frame clones alone and is incomplete. Of approximately 100,000 clones listed, just under 95% are singletons. Sequences were obtained from blood. All receptors derive from a human donor in good health. The donor label of this sample is uncertain.

V gene TRBV19 combines with J gene TRBJ1-1; TRBD1 aligns across 8 bases. CDR3 length: 15 residues. V trimming: 4 bases; J trimming: 4 bases; junction bases outside the gene matches: 8. Germline V lookup: CDR1 LNHDA, CDR2 SQIVND (reference sequence). The CDR3 region is CASSRAVRGPTEAFF. The CDR3 DNA reads TGTGCCAGTAGTAGGGCGGTCAGGGGGCCCACTGAAGCTTTCTTT.

The chain combines TRBV29-1 with TRBJ1-1, with unresolved D. V lost 7 bases and J 0 bases, leaving 12 bases between the germline ends. Germline-derived CDR1 and CDR2 are SQVTM and ANQGSEA. The CDR3 has 13 residues. The CDR3 here is CSAPSQLNTEAFF. DNA for the CDR3: TGCAGCGCCCCCTCCCAACTGAACACTGAAGCTTTCTTT.

This clone was seen a handful of times. The chain is built from TRBV6-4 and TRBJ2-3; tentatively, D is TRBD2 (5 bases). Trimming shortened V by 6 bases and J by 2 bases, and 9 bases separated the two germline ends. Per the germline V gene, CDR1 is MRHNA and CDR2 is SNTAGT. This CDR3 is 13 amino acids long. The CDR3 DNA reads TGTGCCAGCAGCCCCGGGGACACAGATACGCAGTATTTT. It codes for CASSPGDTDTQYF.

This clone was seen a single time. The chain employs TRBV28 and TRBJ1-6, with D hard to call. Germline values: CDR1 MDHEN, CDR2 SYDVKM. The germline V and J ends were trimmed by 7 bases and 7 bases, with 17 bases remaining between them. The CDR3 is 15 residues long. This chain's CDR3 is CASTYRAAINSPLHF. CDR3 DNA: TGTGCCAGCACCTACCGGGCAGCGATCAATTCACCCCTCCACTTT. The variable domain in full, with the rest retrieved from reference TRBV28 and TRBJ1-6, is DVKVTQSSRYLVKRTGEKVFLECVQDMDHENMFWYRQDPGLGLRLIYFSYDVKMKEKGDIPEGYSVSREKKERFSLILESASTNQTSMYLCASTYRAAINSPLHFGNGTRLTVT.

The gene calls are TRBV19 and TRBJ2-5; 7 nucleotides align to TRBD1. The germline gives CDR1 LNHDA, CDR2 SQIVND (reference sequence). This CDR3 spans 15 amino acids. Trimming removed 1 base from V and 3 bases from J; junction bases left unmatched: 5. The CDR3 is CASSIGLTGEETQYF. Here the CDR3 DNA reads TGTGCCAGTAGTATAGGGCTTACAGGGGAAGAGACCCAGTACTTC.

The genes are TRBV3-1 (or the pseudogene TRBV3-2) and TRBJ1-1; the match to TRBD1 covers 11 bases. There are 13 residues in the CDR3. The germline V gene encodes CDR1 LGHDT and CDR2 YNNKEL (reference sequence). The trim removed 3 bases at V and 11 bases at J, leaving 5 bases unmatched. CDR3: CASSHEDRGHAFF. CDR3 in DNA: TGTGCCAGCAGCCACGAGGACAGGGGGCATGCTTTCTTT.

V and J are TRBV19 and TRBJ2-2, with D perhaps matching TRBD1 or TRBD2 (5 bases each). Deletions cut 7 bases from V and 7 bases from J, with 19 bases between. This CDR3 comprises 15 residues. CDR1 is LNHDA, CDR2 SQIVND, per germline (reference sequence). The CDR3 is CASNSMWGYGGELFF. In DNA, the CDR3 is TGTGCCAGTAACTCCATGTGGGGGTATGGCGGGGAGCTGTTTTTT.

V is TRBV9 and J is TRBJ1-1, with a tentative D call TRBD1 (5 bases). The V end lost 4 bases, the J end lost 4 bases, and 11 bases lay between the germline ends. This CDR3 has 13 amino acids. The germline CDR1 and CDR2 sequences are SGDLS and YYNGEE. The CDR3 DNA reads as TGTGCCAGCAGCTTGACTACAGGCACTGAAGCTTTCTTT. Translating gives CASSLTTGTEAFF.

V is TRBV7-8 and J is TRBJ2-7; tentatively, D is TRBD1 (6 bases). Trimming shortened V by 4 bases and J by 2 bases, and 12 bases separated the two germline ends. The CDR3 totals 14 residues. Germline V gene lookup returns CDR1 SGHVS and CDR2 FQNEAQ. The CDR3 region is CASSSQGHPYEQYF. For the CDR3, the DNA is TGTGCCAGCAGCTCGCAGGGGCACCCCTACGAGCAGTACTTC.

This rearrangement joins TRBV12-5 to TRBJ2-5; 7 positions agree with TRBD1. CDR3 length equals 14 residues. Looked up from germline, CDR1 is LGHNT and CDR2 is FRNRAP. Trimming removed 4 bases from V and 1 base from J; junction bases left unmatched: 3. DNA of the CDR3: TGTGCTAGTGGTTCCTCAGGGGGCCAAGAGACCCAGTACTTC. This gives the protein CASGSSGGQETQYF. The whole variable domain, filled in from reference TRBV12-5 and TRBJ2-5, reads DARVTQTPRHKVTEMGQEVTMRCQPILGHNTVFWYRQTMMQGLELLAYFRNRAPLDDSGMPKDRFSAEMPDATLATLKIQPSEPRDSAVYFCASGSSGGQETQYFGPGTRLLVL.

With regard to this clone: The junction departs from germline at one end; a sequencing error may be responsible. The V gene is TRBV6-5, the J gene TRBJ2-1; the D gene is possibly TRBD2 (5 bases). Germline CDR1 and CDR2: MNHEY and SVGAGI. CDR3 length: 14 amino acids. The CDR3 nucleotides read TGTGCCAGCAGTGACTCCGGGACCTACAATGAGCAGTTCTTC. Amino acid sequence: CASSDSGTYNEQFF.

The rearrangement uses TRBV14 and TRBJ1-2, with D possibly TRBD1 on 5 matching bases. Trimming stripped 2 bases from V and 5 bases from J, with 15 bases between. Germline CDR1 and CDR2: SGHDN and FVKESK. This CDR3 has 15 residues. As DNA, the CDR3 is TGTGCCAGCAGCCAACACGGAATGGGGCTATATGGCTACACCTTC. It yields the protein CASSQHGMGLYGYTF.

The CDR3 DNA reads as TGTGCCATCAGTGACGCAGGTCCCGGGGAGACCCAGTACTTC. Residues: CAISDAGPGETQYF. The chain joins TRBV10-3 to TRBJ2-5; the D is unclear. Deletions cut 3 bases from V and 5 bases from J, with 13 bases between. Germline CDR1 and CDR2: ENHRY and SYGVKD. The CDR3 runs to 14 residues.

The chain links TRBV7-2 to TRBJ2-6; 7 bases align to TRBD2. Germline CDR1 reads SGHTA; CDR2 reads FQGNSA. J was trimmed by 0 bases and V by 8 bases; bases with no gene match: 10. The CDR3 has 17 amino acids. CDR3 protein: CASRVSPSGSGANVLTF. CDR3 nucleotides: TGTGCCAGCCGCGTCTCCCCTAGCGGCTCTGGGGCCAACGTCCTGACTTTC. Supplemented by reference TRBV7-2 and TRBJ2-6, the full variable domain reads GAGVSQSPSNKVTEKGKDVELRCDPISGHTALYWYRQSLGQGLEFLIYFQGNSAPDKSGLPSDRFSAERTGGSVSTLTIQRTQQEDSAVYLCASRVSPSGSGANVLTFGAGSRLTVL.